This T cell receptor beta chain was documented in a study of early stage breast cancer tumors. Study-level background: ER+/PR+/HER2- status applied to about 70% of the 16 invasive breast tumors. Samples were sequenced at 9 to 10-fold average coverage.

The protocol was immunoSEQ multiplex PCR, while the TCRdb copy is restricted to in-frame clones and leaves out a portion. Of some 35,000 clones in the sample, 74% are singletons; the top ten hold under 7%. Study conclusions and caveats: Blood repertoires resembled normal breast more than tumor. Tumors had roughly 2.6-fold higher T cell density than normal breast.

For this clone: Its antigen remains unidentified.

CDR3 length: 15 amino acids. Trimming pared 3 bases from V and 4 bases from J, leaving 15 bases between. Germline V gene data show CDR1 as MGHDK and CDR2 as SYGVNS. The chain couples TRBV25-1 to TRBJ1-2; D possibly corresponds to TRBD1 (5 bases). Input material: blood. The source of this sequence is a person between 55 and 70 years old with breast cancer. The CDR3 is CASSDRRGLAYGYTF. Here the CDR3 DNA reads TGTGCCAGCAGTGATAGGCGGGGGTTAGCCTATGGCTACACCTTC.